This T cell receptor (beta chain) derives from a study of T-cell reconstitution after alpha-beta-depleted transplantation in children. It was with unique molecular identifiers that the TCRbeta library was prepared. One entry per CDR3 protein results from TCRdb running MiXCR on the PCR reads. Found here are approximately 400,000 distinct CDR3 sequences, approximately 11% of them singletons; the top ten hold over 4.5%. The CDR3 has 14 residues. Trimming shortened V by 4 bases and J by 1 base, and 10 bases separated the two germline ends. CDR1 is MGHRA, CDR2 YSYEKL, per germline. The sequence was collected from a human donor who donated a stem cell graft to a child with acute myeloid leukemia. J is TRBJ1-1 and V is TRBV4-1; possibly TRBD1 for D (5 bases). This sample comprised PBMCs from the stem cell graft donor, obtained from the stem cell graft. CDR3 in amino acids: CASSRGSANTEAFF. The CDR3 region has the DNA TGCGCCAGCAGCCGGGGGAGCGCGAACACTGAAGCTTTCTTT.